This passage covers 10 T cell receptor beta chains from one sample sequenced in a study of T cells after yellow fever vaccination. TCRdb reanalysed the 5' RACE reads using MiXCR and keeps one entry per CDR3 protein. The table has approximately 550,000 distinct CDR3 sequences, less than 20% seen once. The specimen comprised PBMCs, sampled 15 days after the yellow fever booster vaccination. The receptor source for this set is a man younger than 45 who received the YFV17D yellow fever vaccine.

The V gene is TRBV5-5, the J gene TRBJ2-7; tentatively, D is TRBD2 (5 bases). The CDR3 is 14 amino acids. The V gene's germline CDR1 is SGHKS and CDR2 YYEKEE (reference sequence). Between the trimmed V and J ends, which lost 0 bases and 2 bases, there was a span of 9 bases. CDR3 sequence reads: CASSLVDGTYEQYF. DNA for the CDR3: TGTGCCAGCAGCTTGGTTGACGGGACCTACGAGCAGTACTTC.

The chain carries TRBV5-1 and TRBJ2-5; 11 nucleotides match TRBD2. Looked up from germline, CDR1 is SGHRS and CDR2 is YFSETQ. The junction had 3 bases not matched to a gene; V was cut back by 6 bases and J by 5 bases. The CDR3 sequence is 13 residues long. Written as DNA, the CDR3 is TGCGCCAGCAAAGTAGCGGGAGGGGAGACCCAGTACTTC. Translating it yields CASKVAGGETQYF.

This clonotype was recorded a few times. The genes are TRBV7-2 and TRBJ1-2; tentatively, D is TRBD1 (5 bases). Trimming cost V 5 bases and J 2 bases, with 9 bases left between them. CDR3 size: 13 residues. The V gene's germline CDR1 is SGHTA and CDR2 FQGNSA. CDR3: CASSRQQNYGYTF. CDR3 DNA: TGTGCCAGCAGCAGACAGCAAAACTATGGCTACACCTTC.

For the CDR3, the DNA is TGCAGCGTCGACCGACCCCCTGGTAGTAGAAAAGGCAACGAGCAGTACTTC. Amino acids: CSVDRPPGSRKGNEQYF. The V call is TRBV29-1, the J call TRBJ2-7, with D unresolved. Germline values: CDR1 SQVTM, CDR2 ANQGSEA. V was trimmed by 6 bases and J by 5 bases, leaving 29 bases between them. This CDR3 has 17 residues.

V and J are TRBV5-1 and TRBJ2-5, with D possibly being TRBD2 (6 bases). The V gene's germline CDR1 is SGHRS and CDR2 YFSETQ. CDR3 size: 13 residues. Deletions cut 7 bases from V and 4 bases from J, with 14 bases between. The CDR3 spells CASGGWNSETQYF. CDR3 sequence (DNA): TGCGCCAGCGGAGGGTGGAATTCAGAGACCCAGTACTTC.

This chain uses TRBV2 with TRBJ2-3; D not certain. The CDR3 spans 13 residues. V gave up 7 bases and J gave up 6 bases, with 14 bases separating them. Germline V gene lookup returns CDR1 SNHLY and CDR2 FYNNEI. The CDR3 nucleotides are TGTGCCAGCACGGGCGGAACCGGGGATACGCAGTATTTT. This gives the protein CASTGGTGDTQYF.

This clonotype occurred a few times. The gene calls are TRBV19 and TRBJ2-7; TRBD2 matches at 9 bases. The CDR3 has 16 amino acids. Germline V gene lookup returns CDR1 LNHDA and CDR2 SQIVND (reference sequence). V was pared by 4 bases and J by 3 bases, with 10 bases of the junction left unmatched. The CDR3 DNA reads TGTGCCAGTAGTAGAGAGCGACTAGCGGAGAGCTACGAGCAGTACTTC. It is translated as CASSRERLAESYEQYF. Supplemented by reference TRBV19 and TRBJ2-7, the full variable domain reads DGGITQSPKYLFRKEGQNVTLSCEQNLNHDAMYWYRQDPGQGLRLIYYSQIVNDFQKGDIAEGYSVSREKKESFPLTVTSAQKNPTAFYLCASSRERLAESYEQYFGPGTRLTVT.

The V gene is TRBV24-1, the J gene TRBJ2-7, with D unclear. The CDR3 is 15 amino acids. Germline CDR1 is KGHDR and CDR2 is SFDVKD. Trimming shortened V by 0 bases and J by 3 bases, and 11 bases separated the two germline ends. The CDR3 coding sequence is TGTGCCACCAGTGATTTGGCTGCCGGTTACTACGAGCAGTACTTC. It is translated as CATSDLAAGYYEQYF.

The gene calls are TRBV7-7 and TRBJ2-7; the D gene is possibly TRBD1 (6 bases). The CDR3 is 15 residues long. The germline V gene has CDR1 SSHAT and CDR2 FNYEAQ (reference sequence). Trimming cost V 5 bases and J 5 bases, with 19 bases left between them. CDR3 sequence (DNA): TGTGCCAGCAGCCCCGAAACAGGGCCTTGGGACGAGCAGTACTTC. It specifies CASSPETGPWDEQYF.

V is TRBV3-1 and J is TRBJ2-1, with D tentatively TRBD1 or TRBD2 (5 bases each). The CDR3 length is 15 residues. V lost 3 bases, J lost 3 bases, and 12 bases lay in between. In germline, CDR1 is LGHDT, CDR2 YNNKEL (reference sequence). CDR3 protein: CASSQTGRNYNEQFF. The CDR3 coding sequence is TGTGCCAGCAGCCAGACGGGACGGAACTACAATGAGCAGTTCTTC.